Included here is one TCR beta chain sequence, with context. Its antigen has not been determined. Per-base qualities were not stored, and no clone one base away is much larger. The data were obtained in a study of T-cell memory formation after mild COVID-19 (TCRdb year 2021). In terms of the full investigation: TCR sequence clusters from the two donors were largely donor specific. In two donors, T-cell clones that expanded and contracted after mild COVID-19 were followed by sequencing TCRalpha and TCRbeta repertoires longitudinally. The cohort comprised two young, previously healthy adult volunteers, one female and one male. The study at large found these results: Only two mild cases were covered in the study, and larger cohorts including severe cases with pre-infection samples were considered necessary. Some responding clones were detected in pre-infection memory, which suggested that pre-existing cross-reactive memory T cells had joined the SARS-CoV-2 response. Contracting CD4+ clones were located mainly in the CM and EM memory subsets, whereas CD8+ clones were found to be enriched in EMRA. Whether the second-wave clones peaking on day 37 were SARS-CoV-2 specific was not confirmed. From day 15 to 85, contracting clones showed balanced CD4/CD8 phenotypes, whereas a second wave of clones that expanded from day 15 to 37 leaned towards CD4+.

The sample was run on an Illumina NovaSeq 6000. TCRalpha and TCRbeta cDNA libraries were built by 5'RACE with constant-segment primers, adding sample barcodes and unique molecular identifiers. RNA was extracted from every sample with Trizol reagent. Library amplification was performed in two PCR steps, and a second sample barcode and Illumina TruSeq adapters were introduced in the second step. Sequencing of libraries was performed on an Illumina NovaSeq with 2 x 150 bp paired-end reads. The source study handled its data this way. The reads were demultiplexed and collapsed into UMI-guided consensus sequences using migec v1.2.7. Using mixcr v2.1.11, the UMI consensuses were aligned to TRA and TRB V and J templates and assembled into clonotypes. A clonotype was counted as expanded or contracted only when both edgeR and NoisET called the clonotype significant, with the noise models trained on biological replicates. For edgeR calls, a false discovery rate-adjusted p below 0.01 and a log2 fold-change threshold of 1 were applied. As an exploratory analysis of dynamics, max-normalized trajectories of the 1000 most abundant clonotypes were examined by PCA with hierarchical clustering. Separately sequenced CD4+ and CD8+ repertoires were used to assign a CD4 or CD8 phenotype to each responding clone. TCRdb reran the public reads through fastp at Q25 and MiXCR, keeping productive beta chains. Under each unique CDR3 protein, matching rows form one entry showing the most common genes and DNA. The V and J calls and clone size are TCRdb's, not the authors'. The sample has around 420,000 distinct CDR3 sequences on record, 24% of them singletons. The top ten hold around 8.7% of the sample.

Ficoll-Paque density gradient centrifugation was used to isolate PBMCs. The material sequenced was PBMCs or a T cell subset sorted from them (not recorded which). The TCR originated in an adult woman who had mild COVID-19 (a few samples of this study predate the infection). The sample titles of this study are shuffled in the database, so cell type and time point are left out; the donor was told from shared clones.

The CDR3 protein: CASSLGVSGAPPIGTQYF. The DNA reads TGTGCCAGCAGCTTGGGGGTTAGCGGGGCCCCCCCGATTGGGACCCAGTACTTC. The chain was built from TRBV11-2 and TRBJ2-5; 8 central nucleotides agree with TRBD2. The junction shows trimming of 3 bases on V and 7 bases on J, and the gene matches do not reach 19 bases of it. Looking up the germline V gene yields CDR1 SGHAT and CDR2 FQNNGV. The CDR3 contains 18 residues, cysteine and phenylalanine counted. Just the 54-base CDR3 DNA is kept, in frame starting at base 1.